This section outlines one T cell receptor (beta chain) sequence together with its context. Profiling relied on immunoSEQ multiplex PCR, and the TCRdb table lists in-frame clones only, not all of them. The table shows approximately 620,000 clones, with approximately 97% occurring only once. Caucasian adults residing in Nashville, Tennessee made up all the donors. This sample is drawn from a study of shared clonotypes between healthy human individuals. Study summary: Each donor's CD4 naive and CD4 memory cells filled three plates apiece, CD8 naive two, and CD8 memory one.

This TCR was recovered from a woman in her 30s in good health. Sequencing was done on a sample of naive CD4+ T cells sorted from blood. Subset specified: CD45RA+ positively selected.

In DNA, the CDR3 is TGTGCCAGCAGCTGGATGGACGGGGGCACTGAAGCTTTCTTT. It yields the protein CASSWMDGGTEAFF. This chain links TRBV11-2 with TRBJ1-1, with D perhaps matching TRBD1 (5 bases). CDR3 length: 14 amino acids. V lost 4 bases and J lost 4, with 13 bases in between. Germline CDR1 reads SGHAT; CDR2 reads FQNNGV.